This T cell receptor (beta chain) was recorded in a study of ipilimumab plus nivolumab after autologous stem cell transplantation. Study-wide background: A median of roughly eight nivolumab and five or six ipilimumab doses were given. The DLBCL group included primary refractory and relapsed cases. General study points: Per the authors, repertoire, Treg and microbiota data justify further study.

The CDR3 consists of 14 residues. Trimming cost V 2 bases and J 0 bases, with 9 bases left between them. Germline CDR1 is SGHNT and CDR2 is YYREEE (reference sequence). Patients got ipilimumab 1 mg/kg beginning 14 to 28 days post-transplant. About this clone: What it recognizes is unknown.

Method: immunoSEQ multiplex PCR; TCRdb's copy keeps in-frame clones and lacks some. The repertoire holds roughly 15,000 clones, with 80% as singletons. The sequence came from a male donor with diffuse large B-cell lymphoma. The input for sequencing was PBMCs, taken in a trial of ipilimumab plus nivolumab as post-transplant consolidation. The chain combines TRBV5-4 with TRBJ2-7, with D perhaps assigned TRBD1 or TRBD2 (6 bases each). CDR3 DNA: TGTGCCAGCAGCTTCGAGGGGGGCTCCTACGAGCAGTACTTC. This sequence encodes CASSFEGGSYEQYF.